The sequence of this TCR beta chain was determined in a study of blood T cell repertoires in COVID-19. Profiling relied on immunoSEQ multiplex PCR, and the TCRdb table lists in-frame clones only, not all of them. This sample has around 42,000 clones, with about three quarters found just once. V was trimmed by 2 bases and J by 2 bases, leaving 16 bases between them. Germline loops: CDR1 LNHDA, CDR2 SQIVND (reference sequence). This CDR3 region has 17 residues. The TCR was taken from a man between 70 and 80 years old with active or convalescent COVID-19. The specimen was peripheral blood. This chain links TRBV19 with TRBJ1-5; D gene ambiguous. In nucleotides, the CDR3 is TGTGCCAGTAGTATAAACAGTCTTAGAATTGGCAATCAGCCCCAGCATTTT. Translation gives CASSINSLRIGNQPQHF.